The rows below give T cell receptor beta chains drawn from one sample of a study of T cell responses to AZD1222 COVID-19 vaccine. Sequencing was performed with immunoSEQ multiplex PCR; in TCRdb, only in-frame clones are kept and a portion is missing. The table has 150,000 or so clones, around 94% seen once; the top ten hold 0.6% to 0.7%. The material sequenced was peripheral blood, taken on day 0 of AZD1222 vaccination. These receptors all come from an adult in good health. Both conserved end residues are part of each CDR3. The D gene is left open where the match is weak. Rows may omit the clone size; those that give it use once, few, many or a size class.

J gene | clone size | D gene | V gene | CDR3 protein | CDR3 DNA
TRBJ1-1 | NA | NA | TRBV30 | CAWSVGVYTEAFF | TGTGCCTGGAGTGTGGGGGTTTACACTGAAGCTTTCTTT
TRBJ1-6 | NA | TRBD1 | TRBV30 | CAWSVTGGASLPLHF | TGTGCCTGGAGTGTAACAGGGGGCGCGTCTTTACCCCTCCACTTT
TRBJ1-3 | NA | NA | TRBV4-1 | CASSQVGTRPGNTIYF | TGCGCCAGCAGCCAAGTGGGGACACGGCCTGGAAACACCATATATTTT
TRBJ1-2 | NA | NA | TRBV6-2/TRBV6-3 | CASSQSEDYGYTF | TGTGCCAGCAGCCAATCGGAGGACTATGGCTACACCTTC
TRBJ1-6 | NA | NA | TRBV6-5 | CASSYREGNSPLHF | TGTGCCAGCAGTTACAGGGAGGGTAATTCACCCCTCCACTTT
TRBJ2-3 | NA | TRBD2 | TRBV5-1 | CASNQRGTSTDTQYF | TGCGCCAGCAACCAGCGGGGCACTAGCACAGATACGCAGTATTTT
TRBJ2-5 | once | NA | TRBV12-3/TRBV12-4 | CASRRTEEETQYF | TGTGCCAGCAGGAGGACGGAAGAAGAGACCCAGTACTTC
TRBJ1-5 | NA | NA | TRBV5-6 | CASSLREYQPQHF | TGTGCCAGCAGCCTTAGGGAATATCAGCCCCAGCATTTT
TRBJ2-1 | once | TRBD2 | TRBV13 | CASNLLAGVWGEQFF | TGTGCCAGCAACTTACTAGCGGGAGTTTGGGGTGAGCAGTTCTTC
TRBJ1-1 | NA | NA | TRBV12-3/TRBV12-4 | CASSLGQWTEAFF | TGTGCCAGCAGTTTGGGGCAGTGGACTGAAGCTTTCTTT
TRBJ1-3 | NA | NA | TRBV5-5 | CASSLFIPSESGNTIYF | TGTGCCAGCAGCTTGTTTATCCCCAGCGAGTCTGGAAACACCATATATTTT
TRBJ2-1 | NA | NA | TRBV5-1 | CASSLSPHNEQFF | TGCGCCAGCAGCTTAAGCCCCCACAATGAGCAGTTCTTC
TRBJ1-2 | NA | NA | TRBV30 | CAWQRSNTNYGYTF | TGTGCCTGGCAACGGAGTAATACTAACTATGGCTACACCTTC
TRBJ2-3 | NA | NA | TRBV2 | CASRGWASTDTQYF | TGTGCCAGCAGAGGGTGGGCGAGCACAGATACGCAGTATTTT
TRBJ1-4 | once | TRBD1 | TRBV2 | CASSQIGQGREKLFF | TGTGCCAGCAGTCAAATCGGACAGGGCCGTGAAAAACTGTTTTTT
TRBJ2-7 | NA | NA | TRBV5-1 | CASSFGDDGYEQYF | TGCGCCAGCAGCTTTGGAGACGACGGATACGAGCAGTACTTC
TRBJ1-2 | NA | NA | TRBV5-5 | CASSLEFGRVGYTF | TGTGCCAGCAGCTTGGAATTCGGGCGGGTGGGCTACACCTTC
TRBJ2-3 | NA | NA | TRBV4-1 | CASSQEGRETDTQYF | TGCGCCAGCAGCCAAGAGGGCAGGGAGACAGATACGCAGTATTTT
TRBJ2-7 | NA | NA | TRBV3-1/TRBV3-2 | CASSQGWGQADF | TGTGCCAGCAGCCAAGGGTGGGGTCAGGCGGACTTC
TRBJ2-7 | NA | NA | TRBV3-1/TRBV3-2 | CASSPRGGEQYF | TGTGCCAGCAGCCCCCGAGGCGGCGAGCAGTACTTC
TRBJ2-1 | NA | NA | TRBV5-1 | CASSLNEGSYNEQFF | TGCGCCAGCAGCCTGAACGAAGGCTCCTACAATGAGCAGTTCTTC
TRBJ2-1 | few | NA | TRBV6-4 | CASSARTENEQFF | TGTGCCAGCAGTGCCCGGACTGAGAATGAGCAGTTCTTC
TRBJ1-5 | NA | NA | TRBV2 | CASSGMGGNQPQHF | TGTGCCAGCAGTGGTATGGGTGGCAATCAGCCCCAGCATTTT
TRBJ1-2 | NA | NA | TRBV10-3 | CAAGPQVGGYTF | TGTGCAGCCGGGCCCCAGGTGGGAGGCTACACCTTC
TRBJ2-5 | few | NA | TRBV9 | CASSVEGGAETQYF | TGTGCCAGCAGCGTAGAAGGGGGAGCAGAGACCCAGTACTTC
TRBJ2-1 | NA | NA | TRBV28 | CASGSGSEQFF | TGTGCCAGCGGGAGCGGCAGTGAGCAGTTCTTC
TRBJ1-5 | NA | NA | TRBV4-1 | CASSQAGKVDQPQHF | TGCGCCAGCAGCCAAGCAGGAAAAGTAGATCAGCCCCAGCATTTT
TRBJ1-5 | NA | NA | TRBV28 | CASSTNQPQHF | TGTGCCAGCAGTACGAATCAGCCCCAGCATTTT
TRBJ1-6 | NA | NA | TRBV7-3 | CASSLTAQGNSPLHF | TGTGCCAGCAGCTTAACCGCACAGGGCAATTCACCCCTCCACTTT
TRBJ1-2 | NA | NA | TRBV12-3/TRBV12-4 | CASSQSNYGYTF | TGTGCCAGCAGTCAAAGTAACTATGGCTACACCTTC
TRBJ2-7 | NA | NA | TRBV28 | CASRSPETETYEQYF | TGTGCCAGCAGGTCCCCGGAGACAGAGACCTACGAGCAGTACTTC
TRBJ2-1 | NA | TRBD2 | TRBV7-2 | CASSRGRPNEQFF | TGTGCCAGCAGCCGCGGGAGGCCAAATGAGCAGTTCTTC
TRBJ2-2 | NA | TRBD2 | TRBV3-1/TRBV3-2 | CASSFASPGGGELFF | TGTGCCAGCAGTTTTGCTAGCCCGGGGGGCGGGGAGCTGTTTTTT
TRBJ1-6 | NA | NA | TRBV2 | CASSQVVVYNSPLHF | TGTGCCAGCAGCCAGGTGGTAGTCTATAATTCACCCCTCCACTTT
TRBJ1-6 | NA | TRBD1 | TRBV7-9 | CASSLGGTGGSYNSPLHF | TGTGCCAGCAGCTTAGGCGGGACAGGGGGGTCCTATAATTCACCCCTCCACTTT
TRBJ1-1 | once | NA | TRBV6-1 | CASSERGKAFF | TGTGCCAGCAGTGAAAGGGGGAAAGCTTTCTTT
TRBJ1-5 | NA | NA | TRBV21-1 | CASSKEEGGMRSNNQPQHF | TGTGCCAGCAGCAAAGAGGAGGGGGGCATGAGAAGTAACAATCAGCCCCAGCATTTT
TRBJ2-5 | NA | TRBD2 | TRBV4-2 | CASSLSGTRKTQYF | TGTGCCAGCAGCTTATCCGGGACTAGGAAGACCCAGTACTTC
TRBJ2-6 | NA | NA | TRBV7-3 | CASSPSANVLTF | TGTGCCAGCAGCCCCTCGGCCAACGTCCTGACTTTC
TRBJ1-4 | NA | NA | TRBV6-5 | CASSMTTTNEKLFF | TGTGCCAGCAGTATGACAACAACTAATGAAAAACTGTTTTTT
TRBJ1-6 | NA | TRBD1 | TRBV4-2 | CASSHPGQRTNSPLHF | TGTGCCAGCAGCCACCCGGGACAGCGGACCAATTCACCCCTCCACTTT
TRBJ1-2 | NA | TRBD1 | TRBV5-4 | CASSPSTPDRGHYGYTF | TGTGCCAGCAGCCCATCTACCCCGGACAGGGGACACTATGGCTACACCTTC
TRBJ2-7 | few | NA | TRBV28 | CASSFQEGRHEQYF | TGTGCCAGCAGTTTTCAGGAGGGGCGACACGAGCAGTACTTC
TRBJ2-1 | NA | TRBD2 | TRBV11-2 | CASSLVSLAGGRNEQFF | TGTGCCAGCAGCTTAGTATCACTAGCGGGAGGGCGAAATGAGCAGTTCTTC
TRBJ1-3 | NA | NA | TRBV4-1 | CASSQVRGSPGNTIYF | TGCGCCAGCAGCCAAGTCCGGGGGTCCCCTGGAAACACCATATATTTT
TRBJ1-6 | NA | NA | TRBV28 | CASSLTQGTNSPLHF | TGTGCCAGCAGTTTAACCCAGGGCACCAATTCACCCCTCCACTTT
TRBJ2-2 | NA | NA | TRBV4-1 | CASSQAQTKGTGELFF | TGCGCCAGCAGCCAAGCTCAGACAAAAGGGACCGGGGAGCTGTTTTTT
TRBJ2-7 | NA | TRBD1 | TRBV2 | CASSSQGATYEQYF | TGTGCCAGCAGCTCACAGGGGGCAACCTACGAGCAGTACTTC
TRBJ2-1 | once | TRBD1 | TRBV9 | CASSAQGVPYNEQFF | TGTGCCAGCAGCGCCCAGGGGGTGCCCTACAATGAGCAGTTCTTC
TRBJ2-1 | NA | TRBD1 | TRBV9 | CASRPGQGNEQFF | TGTGCCAGCAGGCCGGGACAGGGCAATGAGCAGTTCTTC
TRBJ2-5 | NA | TRBD2 | TRBV23-1 | CASLGLAGEETQYF | TGCGCCAGCCTCGGACTAGCGGGAGAAGAGACCCAGTACTTC
TRBJ2-1 | NA | NA | TRBV28 | CASSLYVIRGSNNEQFF | TGTGCCAGCAGTTTATACGTAATCAGGGGTTCGAACAATGAGCAGTTCTTC
TRBJ1-5 | once | NA | TRBV19 | CASSTRQVRQPQHF | TGTGCCAGTAGTACACGACAGGTGCGGCAGCCCCAGCATTTT
TRBJ1-2 | NA | NA | TRBV6-5 | CASSLTGSHGYTF | TGTGCCAGCAGTTTAACAGGGTCCCATGGCTACACCTTC
TRBJ1-5 | NA | NA | TRBV28 | CASFPTGLWPQHF | TGTGCCAGCTTCCCCACAGGTTTGTGGCCCCAGCATTTT
TRBJ1-2 | NA | NA | TRBV7-2 | CASSRLRGEYSYGYTF | TGTGCCAGCAGCCGGCTTCGCGGGGAATACTCCTATGGCTACACCTTC
TRBJ1-2 | NA | NA | TRBV5-4 | CASSLDGDRGYTF | TGTGCCAGCAGCTTGGACGGAGATCGGGGCTACACCTTC
TRBJ2-1 | NA | NA | TRBV27 | CASSSGLLHNEQFF | TGTGCCAGCAGTTCGGGACTGTTACACAATGAGCAGTTCTTC
TRBJ1-1 | NA | TRBD1 | TRBV5-5 | CASSPMGTGGTEAFF | TGTGCCAGCAGCCCAATGGGGACAGGGGGGACTGAAGCTTTCTTT
TRBJ1-5 | NA | NA | TRBV2 | CASSPRGQEDQPQHF | TGTGCCAGCAGCCCCCGCGGGCAGGAGGATCAGCCCCAGCATTTT